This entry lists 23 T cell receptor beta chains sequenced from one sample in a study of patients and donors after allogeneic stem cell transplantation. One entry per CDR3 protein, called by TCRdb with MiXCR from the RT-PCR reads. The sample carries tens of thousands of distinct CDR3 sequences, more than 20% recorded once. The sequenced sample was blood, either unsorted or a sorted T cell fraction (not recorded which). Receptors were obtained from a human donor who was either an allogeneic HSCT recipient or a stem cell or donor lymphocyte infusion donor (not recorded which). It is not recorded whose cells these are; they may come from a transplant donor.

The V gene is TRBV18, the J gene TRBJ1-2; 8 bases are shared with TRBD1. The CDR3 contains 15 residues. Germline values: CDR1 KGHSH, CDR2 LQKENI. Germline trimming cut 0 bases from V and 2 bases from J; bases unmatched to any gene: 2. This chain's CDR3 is CASSPPTGGNYGYTF. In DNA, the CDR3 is TGTGCCAGCTCACCACCCACAGGGGGAAACTATGGCTACACCTTC.

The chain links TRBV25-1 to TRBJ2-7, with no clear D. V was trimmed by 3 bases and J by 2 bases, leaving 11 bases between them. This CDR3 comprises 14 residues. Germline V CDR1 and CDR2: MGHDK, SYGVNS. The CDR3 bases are TGTGCCAGCAGTGATTCTAGGGTCGCCTACGAGCAGTACTTC. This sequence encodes CASSDSRVAYEQYF.

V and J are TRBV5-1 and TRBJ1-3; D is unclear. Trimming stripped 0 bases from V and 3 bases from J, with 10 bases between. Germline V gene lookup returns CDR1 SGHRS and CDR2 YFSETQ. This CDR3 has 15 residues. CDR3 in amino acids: CASSLGRRRGNTIYF. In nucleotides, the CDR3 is TGCGCCAGCAGCTTGGGGCGACGGCGTGGAAACACCATATATTTT.

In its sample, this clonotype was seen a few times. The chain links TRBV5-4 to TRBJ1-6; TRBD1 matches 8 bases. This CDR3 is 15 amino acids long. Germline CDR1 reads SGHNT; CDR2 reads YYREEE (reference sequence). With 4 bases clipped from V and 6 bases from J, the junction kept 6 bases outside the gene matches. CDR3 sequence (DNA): TGTGCCAGCAGCGCCTGGACAGGGCTTAATTCACCCCTCCACTTT. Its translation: CASSAWTGLNSPLHF. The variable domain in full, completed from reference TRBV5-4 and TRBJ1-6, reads ETGVTQSPTHLIKTRGQQVTLRCSSQSGHNTVSWYQQALGQGPQFIFQYYREEENGRGNFPPRFSGLQFPNYSSELNVNALELDDSALYLCASSAWTGLNSPLHFGNGTRLTVT.

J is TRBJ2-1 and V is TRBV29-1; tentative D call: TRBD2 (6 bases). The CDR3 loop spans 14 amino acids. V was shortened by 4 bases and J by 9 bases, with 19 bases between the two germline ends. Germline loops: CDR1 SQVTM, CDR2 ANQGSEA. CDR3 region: CSVAEQVGGGEQFF. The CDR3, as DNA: TGCAGCGTTGCGGAACAGGTGGGAGGCGGTGAGCAGTTCTTC.

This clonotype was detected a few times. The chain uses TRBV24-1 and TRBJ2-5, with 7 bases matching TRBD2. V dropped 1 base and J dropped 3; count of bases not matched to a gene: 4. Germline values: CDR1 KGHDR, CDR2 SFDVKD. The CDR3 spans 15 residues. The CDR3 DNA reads TGTGCCACCAGTGATTTTGAGCGGGGAGAAGAGACCCAGTACTTC. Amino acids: CATSDFERGEETQYF.

CDR3 protein: CASSAGGTGELFF. DNA of the CDR3: TGTGCCAGCAGCGCCGGAGGAACCGGGGAGCTGTTTTTT. The chain uses TRBV7-9 and TRBJ2-2, with D possibly matching TRBD2 (5 bases). The ends were cut back, 5 bases at V and 5 bases at J, with 9 bases in the middle. The CDR3 consists of 13 residues. Germline CDR1 and CDR2: SEHNR and FQNEAQ (reference sequence).

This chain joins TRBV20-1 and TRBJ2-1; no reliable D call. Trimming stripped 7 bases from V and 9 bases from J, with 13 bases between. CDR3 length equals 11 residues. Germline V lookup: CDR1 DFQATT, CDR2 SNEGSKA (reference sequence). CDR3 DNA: TGCAGTGTCACCAGGTGGGGTGAGCAGTTCTTC. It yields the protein CSVTRWGEQFF.

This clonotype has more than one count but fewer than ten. CDR3 amino acids: CASSSTGIDSNQPQHF. The CDR3 DNA reads TGCGCCAGCAGCTCGACAGGGATTGATAGCAATCAGCCCCAGCATTTT. V is TRBV5-1 and J is TRBJ1-5, with TRBD1 matching over 7 bases. The germline V gene has CDR1 SGHRS and CDR2 YFSETQ. The CDR3 loop spans 16 amino acids. V lost 3 bases to trimming and J lost 0 bases; unmatched junction nucleotides: 6.

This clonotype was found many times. The DNA of the CDR3 is TGTGCCAGCAGTTTAAGGCTAGCGGGAGCAATCGATGAGCAGTTCTTC. Its protein product is CASSLRLAGAIDEQFF. The V call is TRBV12-3 or TRBV12-4, the J call TRBJ2-1; 10 positions match TRBD2. The ends lost 2 bases at V and 8 bases at J; junction bases unmatched: 9. This CDR3 region has 16 residues.

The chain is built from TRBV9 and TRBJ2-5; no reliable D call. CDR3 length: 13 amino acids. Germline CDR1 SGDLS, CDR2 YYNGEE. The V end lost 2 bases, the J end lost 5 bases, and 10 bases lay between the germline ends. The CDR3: CASSVGARETQYF. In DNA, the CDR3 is TGTGCCAGCAGCGTCGGCGCCCGGGAGACCCAGTACTTC.

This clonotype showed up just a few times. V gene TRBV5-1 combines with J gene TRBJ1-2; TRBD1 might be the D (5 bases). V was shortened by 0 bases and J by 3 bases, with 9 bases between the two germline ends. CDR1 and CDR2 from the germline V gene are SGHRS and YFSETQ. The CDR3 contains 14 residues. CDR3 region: CASSLARQHYGYTF. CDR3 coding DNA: TGCGCCAGCAGCTTGGCCCGACAGCACTATGGCTACACCTTC.

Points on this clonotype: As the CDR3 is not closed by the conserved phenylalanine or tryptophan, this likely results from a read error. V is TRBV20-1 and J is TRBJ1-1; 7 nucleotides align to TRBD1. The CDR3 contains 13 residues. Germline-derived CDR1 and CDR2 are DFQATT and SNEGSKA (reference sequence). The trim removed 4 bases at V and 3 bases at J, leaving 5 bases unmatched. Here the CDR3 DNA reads TGCAGTGCTATCAGGGGGGCGGACACTGAAGCTTTCTTG. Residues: CSAIRGADTEAFL.

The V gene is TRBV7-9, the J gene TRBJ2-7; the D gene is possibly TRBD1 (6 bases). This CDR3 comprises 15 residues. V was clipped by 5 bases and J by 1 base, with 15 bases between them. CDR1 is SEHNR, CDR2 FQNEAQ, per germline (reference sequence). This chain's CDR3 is CASSHTGTQSYEQYF. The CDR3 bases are TGTGCCAGCAGCCATACCGGGACACAATCCTACGAGCAGTACTTC.

For the CDR3, the DNA is TGCAGTGCCATAGAATGGGCAGAAGGTCCCTACGAGCAGTACTTC. Translated: CSAIEWAEGPYEQYF. The rearrangement joins TRBV20-1 to TRBJ2-7; D gene ambiguous. The V and J ends lost 6 bases and 2 bases respectively, with 20 bases between them. This CDR3 region has 15 residues. Germline-derived CDR1 and CDR2 are DFQATT and SNEGSKA (reference sequence).

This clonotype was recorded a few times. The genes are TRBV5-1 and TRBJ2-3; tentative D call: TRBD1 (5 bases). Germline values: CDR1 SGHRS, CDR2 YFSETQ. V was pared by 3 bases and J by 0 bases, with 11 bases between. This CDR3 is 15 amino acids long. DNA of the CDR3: TGCGCCAGCAGCTCTCCGACAGCTAGCACAGATACGCAGTATTTT. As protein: CASSSPTASTDTQYF.

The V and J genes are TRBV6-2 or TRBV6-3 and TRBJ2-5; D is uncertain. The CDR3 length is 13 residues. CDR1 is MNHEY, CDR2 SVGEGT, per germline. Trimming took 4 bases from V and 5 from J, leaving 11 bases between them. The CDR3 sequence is CASSSATIETQYF. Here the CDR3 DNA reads TGTGCCAGCAGTTCGGCCACTATTGAGACCCAGTACTTC.

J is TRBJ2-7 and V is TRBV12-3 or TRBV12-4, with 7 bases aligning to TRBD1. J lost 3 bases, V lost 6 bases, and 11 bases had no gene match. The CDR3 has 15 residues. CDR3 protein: CASSRGQAAGYEQYF. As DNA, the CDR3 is TGTGCCAGCAGCAGAGGACAGGCGGCGGGCTACGAGCAGTACTTC.

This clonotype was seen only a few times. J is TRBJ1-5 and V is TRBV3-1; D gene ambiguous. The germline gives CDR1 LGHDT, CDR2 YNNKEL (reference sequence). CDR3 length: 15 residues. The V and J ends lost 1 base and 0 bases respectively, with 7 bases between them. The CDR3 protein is CASSQGTYSNQPQHF. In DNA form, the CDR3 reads TGTGCCAGCAGCCAAGGAACTTATAGCAATCAGCCCCAGCATTTT.

The CDR3 DNA sequence: TGTGCCAGCAGCTTAGGCGGGAGGGCCAATGAGCAGTTCTTC. Protein product: CASSLGGRANEQFF. The chain links TRBV7-2 to TRBJ2-1, with 9 bases fitting TRBD2. CDR3 size: 14 residues. With 1 base clipped from V and 6 bases from J, the junction kept 1 base outside the gene matches. From germline, CDR1 is SGHTA and CDR2 FQGNSA.

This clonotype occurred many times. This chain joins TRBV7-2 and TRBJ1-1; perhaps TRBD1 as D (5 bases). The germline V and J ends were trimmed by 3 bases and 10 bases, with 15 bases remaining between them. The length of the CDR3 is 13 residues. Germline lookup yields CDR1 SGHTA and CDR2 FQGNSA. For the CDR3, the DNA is TGTGCCAGCAGCTTTCCCCCTATTGGGGGAGCTTTCTTT. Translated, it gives CASSFPPIGGAFF.

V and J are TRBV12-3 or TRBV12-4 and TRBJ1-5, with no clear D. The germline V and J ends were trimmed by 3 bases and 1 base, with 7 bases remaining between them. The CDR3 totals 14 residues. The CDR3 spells CASSFGLSNQPQHF. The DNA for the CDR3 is TGTGCCAGCAGTTTCGGGTTAAGCAATCAGCCCCAGCATTTT.

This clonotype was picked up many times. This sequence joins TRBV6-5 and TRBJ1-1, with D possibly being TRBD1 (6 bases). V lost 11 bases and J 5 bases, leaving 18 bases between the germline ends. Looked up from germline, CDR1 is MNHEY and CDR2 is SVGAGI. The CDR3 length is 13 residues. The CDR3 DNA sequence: TGTGCCGTCTCTGGCGGGGGCGCAACTGAAGCTTTCTTT. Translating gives CAVSGGGATEAFF.